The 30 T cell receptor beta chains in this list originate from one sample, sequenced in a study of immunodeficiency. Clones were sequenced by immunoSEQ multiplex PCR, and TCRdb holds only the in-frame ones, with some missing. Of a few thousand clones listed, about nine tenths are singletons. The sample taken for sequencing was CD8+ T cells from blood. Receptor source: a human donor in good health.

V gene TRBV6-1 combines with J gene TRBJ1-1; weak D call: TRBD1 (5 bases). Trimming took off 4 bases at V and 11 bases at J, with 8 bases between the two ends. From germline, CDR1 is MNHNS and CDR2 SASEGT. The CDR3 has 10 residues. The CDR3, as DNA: TGTGCCAGCAGTGCGCAGGGTGCTTTCTTT. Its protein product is CASSAQGAFF.

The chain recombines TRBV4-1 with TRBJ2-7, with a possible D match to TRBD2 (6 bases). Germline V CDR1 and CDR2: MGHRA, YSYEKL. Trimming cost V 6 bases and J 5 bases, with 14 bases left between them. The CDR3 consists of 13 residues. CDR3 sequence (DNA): TGCGCCAGCAGGGGCGGGGCAAGCAACGAGCAGTACTTC. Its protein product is CASRGGASNEQYF.

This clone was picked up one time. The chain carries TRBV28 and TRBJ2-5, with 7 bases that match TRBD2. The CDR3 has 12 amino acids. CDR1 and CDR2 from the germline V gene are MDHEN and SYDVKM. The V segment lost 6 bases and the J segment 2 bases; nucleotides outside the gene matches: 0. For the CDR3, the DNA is TGTGCCAGCAGAGCGGGACAAGAGACCCAGTACTTC. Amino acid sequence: CASRAGQETQYF.

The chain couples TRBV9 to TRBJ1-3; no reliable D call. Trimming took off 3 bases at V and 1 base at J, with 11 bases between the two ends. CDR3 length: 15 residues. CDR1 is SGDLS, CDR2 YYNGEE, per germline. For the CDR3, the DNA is TGTGCCAGCAGCGCCGACATTTATTCTGGAAACACCATATATTTT. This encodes CASSADIYSGNTIYF.

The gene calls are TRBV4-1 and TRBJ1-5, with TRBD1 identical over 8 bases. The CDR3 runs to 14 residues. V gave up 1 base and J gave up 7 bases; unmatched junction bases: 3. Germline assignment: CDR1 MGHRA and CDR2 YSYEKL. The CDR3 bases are TGCGCCAGCAGCCAAGGACAGGGGAACCAGCCCCAGCATTTT. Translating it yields CASSQGQGNQPQHF.

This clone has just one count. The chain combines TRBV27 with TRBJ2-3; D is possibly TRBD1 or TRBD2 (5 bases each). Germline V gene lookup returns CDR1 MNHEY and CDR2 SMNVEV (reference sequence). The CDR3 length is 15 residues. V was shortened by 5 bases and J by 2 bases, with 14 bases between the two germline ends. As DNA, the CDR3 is TGTGCCAGCAGTACGGGACCCATGGTCACAGATACGCAGTATTTT. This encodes CASSTGPMVTDTQYF.

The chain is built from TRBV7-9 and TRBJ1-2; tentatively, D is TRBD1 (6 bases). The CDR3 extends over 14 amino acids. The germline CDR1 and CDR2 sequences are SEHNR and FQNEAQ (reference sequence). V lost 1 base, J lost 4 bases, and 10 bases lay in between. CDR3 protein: CASSLGDTSYGYTF. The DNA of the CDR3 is TGTGCCAGCAGCTTAGGGGACACCAGCTATGGCTACACCTTC. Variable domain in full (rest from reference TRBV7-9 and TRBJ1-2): DTGVSQNPRHKITKRGQNVTFRCDPISEHNRLYWYRQTLGQGPEFLTYFQNEAQLEKSRLLSDRFSAERPKGSFSTLEIQRTEQGDSAMYLCASSLGDTSYGYTFGSGTRLTVV.

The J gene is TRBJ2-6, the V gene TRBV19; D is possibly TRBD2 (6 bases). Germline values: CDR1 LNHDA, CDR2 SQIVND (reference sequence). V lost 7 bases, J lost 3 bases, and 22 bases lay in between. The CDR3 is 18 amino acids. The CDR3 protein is CASTPEGLTIVGANVLTF. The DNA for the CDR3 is TGTGCCAGTACCCCGGAGGGACTCACTATCGTTGGGGCCAACGTCCTGACTTTC. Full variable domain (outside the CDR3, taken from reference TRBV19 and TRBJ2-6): DGGITQSPKYLFRKEGQNVTLSCEQNLNHDAMYWYRQDPGQGLRLIYYSQIVNDFQKGDIAEGYSVSREKKESFPLTVTSAQKNPTAFYLCASTPEGLTIVGANVLTFGAGSRLTVL.

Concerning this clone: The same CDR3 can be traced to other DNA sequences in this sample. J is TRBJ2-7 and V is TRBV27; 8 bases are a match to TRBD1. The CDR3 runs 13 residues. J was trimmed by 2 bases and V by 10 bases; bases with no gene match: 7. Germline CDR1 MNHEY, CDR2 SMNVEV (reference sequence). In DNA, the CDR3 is TGTGCCACCGCACTACAGGGGGCCTACGAGCAGTACTTC. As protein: CATALQGAYEQYF.

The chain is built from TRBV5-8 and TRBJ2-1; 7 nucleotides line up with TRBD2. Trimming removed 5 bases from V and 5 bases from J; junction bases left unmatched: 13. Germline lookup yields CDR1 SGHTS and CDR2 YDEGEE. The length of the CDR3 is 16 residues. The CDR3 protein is CASRRPRGRAHNEQFF. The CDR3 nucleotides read TGTGCCAGCAGACGCCCTCGTGGGAGGGCCCACAATGAGCAGTTCTTC.

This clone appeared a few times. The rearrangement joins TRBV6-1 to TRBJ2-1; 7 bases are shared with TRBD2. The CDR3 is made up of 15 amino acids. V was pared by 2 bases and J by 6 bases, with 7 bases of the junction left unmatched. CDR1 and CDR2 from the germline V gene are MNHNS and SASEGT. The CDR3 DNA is TGTGCCAGCAGTGAATCCAACATAGCGGGCAATGAGCAGTTCTTC. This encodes CASSESNIAGNEQFF.

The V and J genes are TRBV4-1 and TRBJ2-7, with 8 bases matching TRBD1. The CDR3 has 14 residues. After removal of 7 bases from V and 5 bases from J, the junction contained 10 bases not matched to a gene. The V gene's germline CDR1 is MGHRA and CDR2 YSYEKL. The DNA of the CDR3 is TGCGCCAGCAAGGCAGGGGGCGCCTTGGACGAGCAGTACTTC. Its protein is CASKAGGALDEQYF.

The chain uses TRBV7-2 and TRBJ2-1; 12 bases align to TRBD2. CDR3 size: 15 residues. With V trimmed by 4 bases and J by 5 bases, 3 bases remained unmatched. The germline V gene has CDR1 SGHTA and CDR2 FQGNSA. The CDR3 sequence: CASSSTSGRNNEQFF. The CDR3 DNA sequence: TGTGCCAGCAGCTCAACTAGCGGGAGGAACAATGAGCAGTTCTTC.

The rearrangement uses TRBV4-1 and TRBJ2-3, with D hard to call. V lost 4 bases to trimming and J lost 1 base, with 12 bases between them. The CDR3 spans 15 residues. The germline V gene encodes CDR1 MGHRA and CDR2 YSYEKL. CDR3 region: CASSLVYTGTDTQYF. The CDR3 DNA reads TGCGCCAGCAGCCTAGTTTATACTGGCACAGATACGCAGTATTTT.

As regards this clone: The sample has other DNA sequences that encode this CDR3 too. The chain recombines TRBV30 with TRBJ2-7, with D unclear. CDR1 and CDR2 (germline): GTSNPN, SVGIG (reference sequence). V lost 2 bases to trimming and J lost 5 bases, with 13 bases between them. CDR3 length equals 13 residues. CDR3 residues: CAWSRPPGHEQYF. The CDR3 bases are TGTGCCTGGAGTAGACCCCCCGGCCACGAGCAGTACTTC.

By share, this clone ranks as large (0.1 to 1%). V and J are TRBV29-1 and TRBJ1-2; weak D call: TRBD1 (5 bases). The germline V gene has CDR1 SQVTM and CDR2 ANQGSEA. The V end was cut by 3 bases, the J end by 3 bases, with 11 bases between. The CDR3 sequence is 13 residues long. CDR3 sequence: CSVDWGFDYGYTF. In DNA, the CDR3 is TGCAGCGTTGATTGGGGCTTTGACTATGGCTACACCTTC. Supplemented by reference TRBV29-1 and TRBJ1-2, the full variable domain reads SAVISQKPSRDICQRGTSLTIQCQVDSQVTMMFWYRQQPGQSLTLIATANQGSEATYESGFVIDKFPISRPNLTFSTLTVSNMSPEDSSIYLCSVDWGFDYGYTFGSGTRLTVV.

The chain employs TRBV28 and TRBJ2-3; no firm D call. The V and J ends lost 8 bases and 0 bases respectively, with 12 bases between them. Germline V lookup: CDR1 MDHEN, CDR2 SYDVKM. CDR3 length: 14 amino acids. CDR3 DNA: TGTGCCAGCGCACTGGATGTTAGCACAGATACGCAGTATTTT. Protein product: CASALDVSTDTQYF.

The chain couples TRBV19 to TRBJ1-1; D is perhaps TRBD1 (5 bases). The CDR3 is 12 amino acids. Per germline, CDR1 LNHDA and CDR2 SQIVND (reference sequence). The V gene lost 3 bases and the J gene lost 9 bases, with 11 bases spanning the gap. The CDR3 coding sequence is TGTGCCAGTAGTATCCGGGACGGGCAAGCTTTCTTT. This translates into CASSIRDGQAFF.

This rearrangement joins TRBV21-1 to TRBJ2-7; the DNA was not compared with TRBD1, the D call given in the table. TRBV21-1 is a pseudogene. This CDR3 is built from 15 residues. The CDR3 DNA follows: TGTGCCAGCAGCAGTCTGGGGCTATTCTCCTACGAGCAGTACTTC. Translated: CASSSLGLFSYEQYF.

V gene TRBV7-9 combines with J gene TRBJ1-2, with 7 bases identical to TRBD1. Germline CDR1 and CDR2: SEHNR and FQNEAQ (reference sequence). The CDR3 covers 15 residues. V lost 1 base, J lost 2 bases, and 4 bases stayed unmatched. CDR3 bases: TGTGCCAGCAGCTTAGGTGAACAGGGGAACTATGGCTACACCTTC. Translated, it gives CASSLGEQGNYGYTF.

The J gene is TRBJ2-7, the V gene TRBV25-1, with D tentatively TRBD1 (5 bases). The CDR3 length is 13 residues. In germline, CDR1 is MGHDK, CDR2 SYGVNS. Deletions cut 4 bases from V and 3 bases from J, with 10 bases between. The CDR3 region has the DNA TGTGCCAGCAGTGGTCCAACAGGCTACGAGCAGTACTTC. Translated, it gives CASSGPTGYEQYF.

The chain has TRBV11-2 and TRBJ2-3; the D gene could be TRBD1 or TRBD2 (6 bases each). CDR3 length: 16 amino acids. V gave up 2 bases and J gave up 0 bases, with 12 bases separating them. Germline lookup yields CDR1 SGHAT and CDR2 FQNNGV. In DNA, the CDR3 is TGTGCCAGCAGCTTATCGTGGGGGGCTAGCACAGATACGCAGTATTTT. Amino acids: CASSLSWGASTDTQYF.

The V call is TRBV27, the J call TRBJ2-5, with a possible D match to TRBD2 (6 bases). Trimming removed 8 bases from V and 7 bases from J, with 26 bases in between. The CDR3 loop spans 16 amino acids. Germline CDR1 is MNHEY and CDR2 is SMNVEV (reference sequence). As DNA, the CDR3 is TGTGCCAGCCCCTTAGTACGGCAGGGACTTTCGTGGACCCAGTACTTC. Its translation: CASPLVRQGLSWTQYF.

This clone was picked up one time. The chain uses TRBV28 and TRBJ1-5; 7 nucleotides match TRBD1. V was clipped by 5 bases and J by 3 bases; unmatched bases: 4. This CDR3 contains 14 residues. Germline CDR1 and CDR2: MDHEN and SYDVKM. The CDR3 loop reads CASSPQGTNQPQHF. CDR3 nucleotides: TGTGCCAGCAGTCCACAGGGGACCAATCAGCCCCAGCATTTT.

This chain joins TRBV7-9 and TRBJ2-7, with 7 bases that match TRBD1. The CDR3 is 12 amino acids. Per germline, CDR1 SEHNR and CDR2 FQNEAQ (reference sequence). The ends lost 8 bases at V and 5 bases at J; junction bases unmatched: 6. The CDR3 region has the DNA TGTGCCAGCTCCGGGACAGCTAACGAGCAGTACTTC. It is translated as CASSGTANEQYF.

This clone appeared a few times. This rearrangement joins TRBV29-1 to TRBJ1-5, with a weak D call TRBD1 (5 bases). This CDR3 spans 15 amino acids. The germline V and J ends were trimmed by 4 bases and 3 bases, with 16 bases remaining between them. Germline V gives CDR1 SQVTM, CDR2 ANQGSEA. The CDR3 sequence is CSVVDPSGPNQPQHF. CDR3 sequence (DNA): TGCAGCGTTGTGGACCCCTCGGGGCCCAATCAGCCCCAGCATTTT.

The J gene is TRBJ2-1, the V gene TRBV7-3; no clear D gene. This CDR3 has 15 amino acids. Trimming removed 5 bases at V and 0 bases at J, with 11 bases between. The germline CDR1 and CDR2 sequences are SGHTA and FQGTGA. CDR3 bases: TGTGCCAGCAGCACGACCGGTAGCTCCTACAATGAGCAGTTCTTC. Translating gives CASSTTGSSYNEQFF.

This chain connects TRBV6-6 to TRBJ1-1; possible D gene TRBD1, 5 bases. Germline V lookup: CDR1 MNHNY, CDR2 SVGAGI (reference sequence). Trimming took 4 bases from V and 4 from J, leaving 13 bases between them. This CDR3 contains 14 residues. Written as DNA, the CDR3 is TGTGCCAGCAGTTTCTCTCTGGGGGTCACTGAAGCTTTCTTT. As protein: CASSFSLGVTEAFF.

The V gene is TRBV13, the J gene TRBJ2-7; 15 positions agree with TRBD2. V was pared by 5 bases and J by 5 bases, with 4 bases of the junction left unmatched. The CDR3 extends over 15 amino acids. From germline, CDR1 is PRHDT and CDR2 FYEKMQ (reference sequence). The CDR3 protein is CASSPGLAGGDEQYF. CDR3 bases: TGTGCCAGCAGCCCTGGACTAGCGGGAGGGGACGAGCAGTACTTC.

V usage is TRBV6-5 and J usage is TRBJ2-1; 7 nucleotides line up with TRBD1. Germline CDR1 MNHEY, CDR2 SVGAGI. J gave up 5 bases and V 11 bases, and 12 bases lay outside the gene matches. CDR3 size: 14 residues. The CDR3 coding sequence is TGTGCCGGGAGTACAGGGGTGGGGGACAATGAGCAGTTCTTC. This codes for CAGSTGVGDNEQFF.